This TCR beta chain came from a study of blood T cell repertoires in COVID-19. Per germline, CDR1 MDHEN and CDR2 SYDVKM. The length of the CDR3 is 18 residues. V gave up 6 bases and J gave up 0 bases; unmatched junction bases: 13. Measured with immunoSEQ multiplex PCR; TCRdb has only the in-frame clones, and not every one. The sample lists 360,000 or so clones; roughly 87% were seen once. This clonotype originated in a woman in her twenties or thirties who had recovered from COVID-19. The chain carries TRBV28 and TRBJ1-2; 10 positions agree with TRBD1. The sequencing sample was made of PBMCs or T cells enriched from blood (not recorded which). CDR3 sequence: CASSKLGQGVVTNYGYTF. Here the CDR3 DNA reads TGTGCCAGCAGCAAACTCGGACAGGGGGTGGTAACTAACTATGGCTACACCTTC.